The rows below give T cell receptor beta chains drawn from one sample of a study of cytomegalovirus exposure and HLA in healthy donors. Some clones are missing from TCRdb's copy, which holds only in-frame ones; the method was immunoSEQ multiplex PCR. The sample contains some 160,000 clones, about 78% of which appear only once. Sequencing used PBMCs. These receptors all stem from a male donor in good health and CMV-seronegative. CDR3s include the opening cysteine and the closing phenylalanine or tryptophan. A D gene is named only where the DNA matches it firmly. Expanded clones get a size class; other rows say once, few or many, or leave the size out.

D gene,clone size,J gene,V gene,CDR3 DNA,CDR3 protein
NA,NA,TRBJ2-7,TRBV6-5,TGTGCCAGCAGATCCACCTACGAGCAGTACTTC,CASRSTYEQYF
TRBD1,NA,TRBJ1-5,TRBV19,TGTGCCAGTAGTAGTGGGACAGGGGGGTTGGTCGGCAATCAGCCCCAGCATTTT,CASSSGTGGLVGNQPQHF
TRBD2,NA,TRBJ2-1,TRBV2,TGTGCCAGCAGTCAAGAGGCTAGCGGTTACAATGAGCAGTTCTTC,CASSQEASGYNEQFF
TRBD1,NA,TRBJ2-5,TRBV19,TGTGCCAGTACCACTGGACAGGGGGGAGAGACCCAGTACTTC,CASTTGQGGETQYF
TRBD2,NA,TRBJ2-1,TRBV9,TGTGCCAGCAGCGTATCAGCGGGAGTCTACAATGAGCAGTTCTTC,CASSVSAGVYNEQFF
TRBD2,NA,TRBJ2-3,TRBV7-8,TGTGCCAGCAGATTTAGCGGGAGTAGGTTAGATACGCAGTATTTT,CASRFSGSRLDTQYF
TRBD2,few,TRBJ2-1,TRBV19,TGTGCCAGTAGTATAAATTGGGGAGGGCCTACGGGCAATGAGCAGTTCTTC,CASSINWGGPTGNEQFF
TRBD1,NA,TRBJ2-7,TRBV6-5,TGTGCCAGCAGTGGGACAGGGGGTGGCTACGAGCAGTACTTC,CASSGTGGGYEQYF
TRBD1,NA,TRBJ1-2,TRBV4-2,TGTGCCAGCAGCGAAACCGGGACAGTCGATGGCTACACCTTC,CASSETGTVDGYTF
TRBD1,once,TRBJ1-2,TRBV7-2,TGTGCCAGCAGCGCGCCGGGGACAGGGGGTGGCTATGGCTACACCTTC,CASSAPGTGGGYGYTF
TRBD1,NA,TRBJ1-2,TRBV5-4,TGTGCCAGCAGCAGATCGGGACAGCTCCTCTTTGGCTACACCTTC,CASSRSGQLLFGYTF
TRBD2,NA,TRBJ2-5,TRBV10-1,TGCGCCAGCAGTGAGGAGGGAGGGAGGAACCTCCAAGAGACCCAGTACTTC,CASSEEGGRNLQETQYF
NA,few,TRBJ2-7,TRBV30,TGTGCCTGGGCCTTGGGGGCCACCTACGAGCAGTACTTC,CAWALGATYEQYF
NA,NA,TRBJ1-1,TRBV7-2,TGTGCCAGCAGCAAACCATCTCCAGGGTCGGGCACTGAAGCTTTCTTT,CASSKPSPGSGTEAFF
TRBD2,NA,TRBJ2-4,TRBV6-5,TGTGCCAGCACAACGGGGGGTTCCAAAAACATTCAGTACTTC,CASTTGGSKNIQYF
NA,NA,TRBJ2-7,TRBV6-1,TGTGCCAGCAGGTGGGACTTAATCTACGAGCAGTACTTC,CASRWDLIYEQYF
TRBD1,few,TRBJ2-5,TRBV5-4,TGTGCCAGCAGCTTGGGTGACAGGGGTGGGGAGACCCAGTACTTC,CASSLGDRGGETQYF
TRBD1,NA,TRBJ1-1,TRBV6-6,TGTGCCAGCAGCCTGGACAGGTTAGACGAAGCTTTCTTT,CASSLDRLDEAFF
TRBD2,NA,TRBJ2-1,TRBV15,TGTGCCACCAGCAAAGCTAGCGGAGAGCAGTTCTTC,CATSKASGEQFF
TRBD1,NA,TRBJ1-2,TRBV7-2,TGTGCCAGCAGCTTAGGAAATTACAGGGGGCCCTATGGCTACACCTTC,CASSLGNYRGPYGYTF
NA,few,TRBJ2-2,TRBV7-3,TGTGCCAGCAGCCCATCTAGCGTAGGCACCGGGGAGCTGTTTTTT,CASSPSSVGTGELFF
TRBD1,NA,TRBJ2-7,TRBV10-3,TGTGCCATCACGGTCCAGGGACAGGGGGAGCAGTACTTC,CAITVQGQGEQYF
TRBD1,once,TRBJ2-2,TRBV7-7,TGTGCTAGCAGCCCCCGGACAGGGGGCACCGGGGAGCTGTTTTTT,CASSPRTGGTGELFF
NA,once,TRBJ1-3,TRBV18,TGTGCCAGCTCACCGGACCCGGGAGGAAACACCATATATTTT,CASSPDPGGNTIYF
NA,NA,TRBJ1-2,TRBV27,TGTGCCAGCAGCTCCGGGGGGGGCTACACCTTC,CASSSGGGYTF
TRBD2,NA,TRBJ2-1,TRBV28,TGTGCCAGCAAACCCCCGGGACTAGCGGGGAAGAGCTCCTACAATGAGCAGTTCTTC,CASKPPGLAGKSSYNEQFF
TRBD1,once,TRBJ2-7,TRBV9,TGTGCCAGCAGCGAGGGGACAGGGCCCTACGAGCAGTACTTC,CASSEGTGPYEQYF
TRBD1,NA,TRBJ2-7,TRBV6-1,TGTGCCAGCATCGTCCCGGGACAGGGGGCGGCCGAGCAGTACTTC,CASIVPGQGAAEQYF
NA,NA,TRBJ2-1,TRBV25-1,TGTGCCAGCAGGACTACCGGGCCCTACAATGAGCAGTTCTTC,CASRTTGPYNEQFF
NA,few,TRBJ1-4,TRBV19,TGTGCCAGTAGTATAGATCGTGGTAGCGGAGGACAGTTTTTT,CASSIDRGSGGQFF
NA,NA,TRBJ1-2,TRBV5-4,TGTGCCAGCAGCTTGGTTCAGGTCAGCGGGGGCTACACCTTC,CASSLVQVSGGYTF
TRBD1,NA,TRBJ1-1,TRBV2,TGTGCCAGCAATACAGGGACAGGGAACACTGAAGCTTTCTTT,CASNTGTGNTEAFF
NA,NA,TRBJ2-7,TRBV5-6,TGTGCCAGCAGCGGGTGGAGTAGCGGCTACGAGCAGTACTTC,CASSGWSSGYEQYF
NA,few,TRBJ1-5,TRBV19,TGTGCCAGCACCTCCGGGGGAGGGAGCAATCAGCCCCAGCATTTT,CASTSGGGSNQPQHF
NA,once,TRBJ2-7,TRBV28,TGTGCCAGCAGTTTACCCATCTCCTACGAGCAGTACTTC,CASSLPISYEQYF
NA,NA,TRBJ2-5,TRBV29-1,TGCAGCGTTGATGGGCGATATCAAGAGACCCAGTACTTC,CSVDGRYQETQYF
TRBD1,NA,TRBJ1-5,TRBV19,TGTGCCAGTAGTATAGGTTGGACAGGGATTCGGAATCAGCCCCAGCATTTT,CASSIGWTGIRNQPQHF
NA,NA,TRBJ2-1,TRBV7-8,TGTGCCAGCAGCTCCACTAGTATTGAGCAGTTCTTC,CASSSTSIEQFF
TRBD1,NA,TRBJ2-5,TRBV10-3,TGTGCCATCAGTGAGGGACAGGGGGGTGAGACCCAGTACTTC,CAISEGQGGETQYF
TRBD2,NA,TRBJ2-1,TRBV5-1,TGCGCCAGCAACCCGTTAGCGGGGGGCTACAATGAGCAGTTCTTC,CASNPLAGGYNEQFF
NA,NA,TRBJ1-5,TRBV6-1,TGTGCCAGCGGATCCGGGACACCACCCCAGCCCCAGCATTTT,CASGSGTPPQPQHF
NA,NA,TRBJ1-1,TRBV7-9,TGTGCCAGCAGCTTAGGGTTGGGGGCGCTCACTGAAGCTTTCTTT,CASSLGLGALTEAFF
TRBD1,NA,TRBJ1-2,TRBV10-1,TGCGCCAGCAGTGAGTCGCGGGCCGGGACAGAGGTAGTGTTTCGGGATGGCTACACCTTC,CASSESRAGTEVVFRDGYTF
NA,NA,TRBJ2-3,TRBV11-2,TGTGCCAGCAGTTTACTTCCGGGACACCAAGGGGATACGCAGTATTTT,CASSLLPGHQGDTQYF
NA,NA,TRBJ1-2,TRBV19,TGTGCCAGTAGTATTTGGCCAGGGCCCCGCTGGGGCTACACCTTC,CASSIWPGPRWGYTF
TRBD2,few,TRBJ2-1,TRBV7-9,TGTGCCAGCAGCCCCGGGGGTAGCGGGGACAATGAGCAGTTCTTC,CASSPGGSGDNEQFF
NA,NA,TRBJ1-4,TRBV6-5,TGTGCCAGCAAAGGAGAGACTAATGAAAAACTGTTTTTT,CASKGETNEKLFF
TRBD1,NA,TRBJ1-1,TRBV27,TGTGCCAGCAGTTTGTACAGGGGCCGGACTGAAGCTTTCTTT,CASSLYRGRTEAFF
TRBD2,NA,TRBJ2-1,TRBV4-3,TGCGCCAGCAGCCAAGGACGCGGGAGCTCCTACAATGAGCAGTTCTTC,CASSQGRGSSYNEQFF
NA,NA,TRBJ1-2,TRBV5-4,TGTGCCAGCAGCCTCCAAACAGGGATACGAGGCTATGGCTACACCTTC,CASSLQTGIRGYGYTF